The entry that follows covers one TCR beta chain sequence. The sample holds many counts of this clonotype. Its specific antigen is unknown. Within one base of it there is no much larger clone, and no base qualities were kept. The data are from a study of T cells in Graves' hyperthyroidism and ophthalmopathy (dated by TCRdb to the late 2010s). Some background on the complete study: To identify TCR V-J signatures that set the groups apart, the researchers used a discovery cohort of more than 95 patients, made up of around 42 with Graves' ophthalmopathy and about 60 with stable Graves' hyperthyroidism. Prospective prediction of ophthalmopathy was tested in an independent validation cohort of 18 to 20 hyperthyroidism patients and approximately 17 patients who later progressed to ophthalmopathy. The 85 to 100 discovery patients were randomly split 7:3 into training and test sets. In several Graves' hyperthyroidism patients, the study also compared T-cell repertoires from thyroid tissue with T-cell repertoires from blood. Following sampling, methimazole starting at 30 mg daily was given to hyperthyroidism patients, and high-dose intravenous methylprednisolone was given to ophthalmopathy patients. According to the paper, TCR Vbeta CDR3 sequencing was carried out on around 140 peripheral blood samples, which came from fewer than 50 ophthalmopathy, around 75 hyperthyroidism and about 17 progressor patients.

V and J are trimmed by 5 bases and 7 bases, and the gene matches miss 3 bases of the junction. The CDR3 contains 14 residues, cysteine and phenylalanine counted. CDR3 DNA only is kept here, 42 bases in frame from base 1. Taken from the germline V gene (reference sequence), the CDR1 and CDR2 loops are SEHNR and FQNEAQ. Graves' hyperthyroidism was defined as stable when no progression to ophthalmopathy occurred over 18 months of follow-up. Hyperthyroidism patients were newly diagnosed, with disease duration under 2 months, and aged 18 to 65 years. The study excluded patients with uncontrolled infections, other autoimmune diseases, pregnancy or lactation. Clinical symptoms, serum thyroxine and TRAb, thyroid ultrasound, and orbital computed tomography formed the basis for the diagnoses. Total RNA was extracted using Trizol reagent, and RNA quality was assessed on an Agilent 2100 Bioanalyzer. General study outcomes and caveats: Sample size was not statistically predetermined, and investigators were not blinded to group allocation. In validation, progression to ophthalmopathy was predicted by the model with 55% to 71% sensitivity and roughly 76% specificity, a median of 6.5 months before onset. A 13 V-J signature model separated ophthalmopathy from stable hyperthyroidism, with 87.88% sensitivity and 81.08% specificity in cross-validation and 80%/75% in testing. Most expanded thyroid clonotypes (frequency above 0.001) were also detected in blood, a finding suggesting that blood repertoires may reflect thyroid immune responses.

TCR beta CDR3 regions were amplified from RNA transcripts. The first round of RT-PCR for the TCR CDR3 was performed with the HTBI primer set and the Qiagen OneStep RT-PCR kit. Libraries were constructed in a second round of multiplex PCR, after which size selection and purification were carried out. Libraries were sequenced paired-end with 100 bp reads on an Illumina HiSeq2000. The published analysis was carried out like this. Raw data were processed with SOAPnuke, discarding reads with adapters, uncalled bases, mean Phred below 15, or no exact constant-primer or identifier match. High-quality paired reads were merged using COPE v1.2.5, and each unique nucleotide sequence was defined as a clonotype. Clonotypes were aligned to IMGT TRBV, TRBD and TRBJ reference segments using MiTCR v1.1. The analysis included only V-J combinations with a frequency above 0.0001, which together covered around 99% of the repertoires. A TCS score was defined as the ratio of F50 (clonal expansion) to E x V (chaos), with BLOSUM62-based TCRdist applied between CDR3 peptides within each V-J. Welch's t-statistics and random forest reduced just over 500 V-J features to roughly 13, which were used in a naive Bayes classifier (R e1071). The Morisita-Horn index was used to measure how similar the thyroid and blood repertoires were. TCRdb ran its own pipeline on the public reads, namely fastp trimming at Q25 and MiXCR clone calling, and kept in-frame beta chains. Every CDR3 protein is listed once, alongside the most common genes and DNA of its rows. The V and J calls were not made by the authors but by TCRdb's processing. Across this sample there are about 580,000 distinct CDR3 sequences, with 46% seen only once. The ten largest clones represent about 8.3% of the sample.

This clonotype originated in a woman aged 18 to 35 with Graves' hyperthyroidism. Recombination linked TRBV7-9 to TRBJ1-6, with 9 central nucleotides matching TRBD1. Specimen: peripheral blood or thyroid tissue (not recorded which). The DNA sequence is as follows: TGTGCCAGCAGCCGGGGGACAGGGAATTCACCCCTCCACTTT. Translated, it gives CASSRGTGNSPLHF.